The sequence of this T cell receptor beta chain was determined in a study of naive and memory T cell subsets. Comments on this clonotype: Its antigen remains unknown.

Four PCR rounds used nested alpha and beta constant region primers plus the SP2 primer. Reverse transcription of blood and skin TCR RNA was primed at alpha and beta constant regions. A single record per CDR3 protein comes from TCRdb applying MiXCR to the 5' RACE reads. Of approximately 58,000 distinct CDR3 sequences in the sample, 7.2% were seen once. Study findings and constraints: This RNA-based method may be sensitive to activation-related transcript changes.

A UMI-containing oligonucleotide was joined by 3' ligation to the TCR cDNA template. The V end was cut by 5 bases, the J end by 0 bases, with 14 bases between. Germline CDR1 and CDR2: LNHDA and SQIVND (reference sequence). The CDR3 length is 15 residues. The V and J genes are TRBV19 and TRBJ2-7, with D perhaps matching TRBD1 or TRBD2 (7 bases each). The TCR was taken from a male donor in good health. DNA for the CDR3: TGTGCCAGTAGTCCTCAGGGGGGGAGCTCCTACGAGCAGTACTTC. Protein: CASSPQGGSSYEQYF.